This TCR beta chain comes out of a study of T cells in Graves' hyperthyroidism and ophthalmopathy. Background on the study: Peripheral blood was drawn at first diagnosis, prior to all treatment. Findings of the study overall: In validation, the model predicted ophthalmopathy. These predictions came a median approximately six months before onset.

This clonotype has ten or more counts. The antigen is unknown. Trimming took 0 bases from V and 7 from J, leaving 12 bases between them. Per the germline V gene, CDR1 is GTSNPN and CDR2 is SVGIG (reference sequence). The CDR3 covers 14 residues. Amplified TCR beta CDR3 regions came from RNA transcripts. HTBI primers were employed in a first-round RT-PCR of the TCR CDR3. Using its own MiXCR run on the multiplex PCR reads, TCRdb lists one record per CDR3 protein. The data contain nearly 600,000 distinct CDR3 sequences, more than 13% of them seen just once; the ten biggest clones take up roughly 7.1%. Individuals with ophthalmopathy presented a Clinical Activity Score of at least 3, a NOSPECS grade of at least 4 and a duration under 3 months. The study left out patients who had uncontrolled infection, other autoimmune disease, pregnancy or lactation.

V is TRBV30 and J is TRBJ1-4, with D possibly being TRBD1 (6 bases). The sequence derives from a woman aged 18-30 years with Graves' ophthalmopathy. What was sequenced was blood. CDR3 nucleotide sequence: TGTGCCTGGAGTGTACAGGGCGGGGGTGAAAAACTGTTTTTT. Translating gives CAWSVQGGGEKLFF.